This entry concerns a single T cell receptor beta chain. The TCR beta repertoire was assessed by survey-level immunoSEQ sequencing. Profiling relied on immunoSEQ multiplex PCR, and the TCRdb table lists in-frame clones only, not all of them. The data hold about 68,000 clones, with around 93% observed a single time. The CDR3 consists of 15 residues. The V and J ends lost 4 bases and 5 bases, in that order; junction bases with no gene match: 7. CDR1 and CDR2 (germline): LGHDT, YNNKEL (reference sequence). The J gene is TRBJ1-2, the V gene TRBV3-1 (or the pseudogene TRBV3-2), with TRBD1 matching over 10 bases. The clonotype comes from a man aged 40-49 years with rheumatoid arthritis. Material for sequencing was PBMCs. This CDR3 reads CASSPRDRGRYGYTF. DNA of the CDR3: TGTGCCAGCAGCCCCCGGGACAGGGGCCGATATGGCTACACCTTC.